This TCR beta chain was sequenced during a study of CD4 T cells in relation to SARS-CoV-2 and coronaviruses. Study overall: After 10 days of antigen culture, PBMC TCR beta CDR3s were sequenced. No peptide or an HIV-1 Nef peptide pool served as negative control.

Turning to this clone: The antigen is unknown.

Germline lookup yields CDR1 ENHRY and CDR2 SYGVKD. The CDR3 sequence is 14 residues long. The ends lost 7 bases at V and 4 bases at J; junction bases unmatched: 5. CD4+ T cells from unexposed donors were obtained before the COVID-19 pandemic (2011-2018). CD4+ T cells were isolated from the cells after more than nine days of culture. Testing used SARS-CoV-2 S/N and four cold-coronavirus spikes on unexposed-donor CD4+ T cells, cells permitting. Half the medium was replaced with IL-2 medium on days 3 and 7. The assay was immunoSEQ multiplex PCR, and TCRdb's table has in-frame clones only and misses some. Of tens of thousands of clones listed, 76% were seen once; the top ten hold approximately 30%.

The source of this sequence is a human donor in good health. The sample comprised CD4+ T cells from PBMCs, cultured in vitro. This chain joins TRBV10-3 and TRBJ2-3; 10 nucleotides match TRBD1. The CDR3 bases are TGTGCCATCAAGAGGACAGGGGGAGCAGATACGCAGTATTTT. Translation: CAIKRTGGADTQYF.